These 27 T cell receptor beta chains originate from one sample sequenced in a study of T cells in Graves' hyperthyroidism and ophthalmopathy. RNA transcripts served as the template for amplifying TCR beta CDR3 regions. The HTBI primer set served for first-round RT-PCR of the TCR CDR3. One entry per CDR3 protein, called by TCRdb with MiXCR from the multiplex PCR reads. The sample records a few hundred thousand distinct CDR3 sequences, more than 15% being singletons. The sample was blood. The source of these receptors is a middle-aged woman with Graves' ophthalmopathy.

At least ten counts were recorded for this clonotype. V is TRBV3-1 and J is TRBJ2-1; D ambiguous. CDR3 length: 15 residues. Trimming cost V 0 bases and J 0 bases, with 6 bases left between them. In germline, CDR1 is LGHDT, CDR2 YNNKEL (reference sequence). The CDR3 reads CASSQDPLSYNEQFF. The CDR3 nucleotides read TGTGCCAGCAGCCAAGACCCCCTCTCCTACAATGAGCAGTTCTTC.

This clonotype was counted many times. V is TRBV5-1 and J is TRBJ1-2, with TRBD1 matching 7 bases. From germline, CDR1 is SGHRS and CDR2 YFSETQ. The CDR3 is 14 residues long. Trimming at V came to 3 bases and at J to 3 bases, leaving 5 bases not matched to a gene. CDR3 sequence reads: CASSSRGGDYGYTF. As DNA, the CDR3 is TGCGCCAGCAGCTCCAGGGGGGGAGACTATGGCTACACCTTC.

In this sample, this clonotype turned up many times. The chain has TRBV11-2 and TRBJ2-3, with 9 bases fitting TRBD2. The V gene end was trimmed by 8 bases and the J gene end by 6 bases; junction bases not matched to a gene: 15. Germline CDR1 and CDR2: SGHAT and FQNNGV. The CDR3 consists of 16 residues. The CDR3 DNA is TGTGCCAGCCGTCACGTCCTAGCGGGGCCTAGGGATACGCAGTATTTT. It encodes CASRHVLAGPRDTQYF.

The CDR3 DNA reads TGCAGTGCGAGACGCGGACTCACTTACTCCTACAATGAGCAGTTCTTC. Amino acid sequence: CSARRGLTYSYNEQFF. The chain carries TRBV20-1 and TRBJ2-1; D might be TRBD2 (5 bases). The CDR3 spans 16 residues. Germline V CDR1 and CDR2: DFQATT, SNEGSKA (reference sequence). V was trimmed by 6 bases and J by 0 bases, leaving 18 bases between them.

At least ten counts were recorded for this clonotype. This chain connects TRBV11-2 to TRBJ1-5; 7 positions agree with TRBD1. Germline trimming cut 5 bases from V and 1 base from J; bases unmatched to any gene: 5. The CDR3 is 15 residues long. Germline assignment: CDR1 SGHAT and CDR2 FQNNGV. CDR3 residues: CASSEGTVSNQPQHF. CDR3 DNA sequence: TGTGCCAGCAGCGAAGGGACAGTAAGCAATCAGCCCCAGCATTTT.

A few counts support this clonotype. This sequence joins TRBV7-2 and TRBJ2-5; the match to TRBD2 covers 10 bases. Trimming at V came to 5 bases and at J to 6 bases, leaving 15 bases not matched to a gene. Germline values: CDR1 SGHTA, CDR2 FQGNSA. This CDR3 contains 17 residues. The CDR3 coding sequence is TGTGCCAGCAGCCCTCCGGTTCGAGCGGGGGGGCGGAAGACCCAGTACTTC. Its protein is CASSPPVRAGGRKTQYF.

This clonotype was recorded a few times. This chain joins TRBV3-1 and TRBJ1-3; D not certain. V dropped 1 base and J dropped 0 bases, with 10 bases sitting between them. CDR3 length: 16 residues. Germline V gene lookup returns CDR1 LGHDT and CDR2 YNNKEL (reference sequence). The CDR3 DNA is TGTGCCAGCAGCCAAGGACGGACCAGCTCTGGAAACACCATATATTTT. Translation gives CASSQGRTSSGNTIYF. The full variable domain, in which reference TRBV3-1 and TRBJ1-3 provide the parts outside the CDR3, is DTAVSQTPKYLVTQMGNDKSIKCEQNLGHDTMYWYKQDSKKFLKIMFSYNNKELIINETVPNRFSPKSPDKAHLNLHINSLELGDSAVYFCASSQGRTSSGNTIYFGEGSWLTVV.

This clonotype was counted only a few times. CDR3 region: CASSFFPGVYTEAFF. The CDR3 DNA follows: TGTGCCAGCAGTTTTTTCCCCGGGGTTTACACTGAAGCTTTCTTT. J is TRBJ1-1 and V is TRBV27, with D unresolved. Deletions cut 3 bases from V and 3 bases from J, with 14 bases between. The CDR3 extends over 15 amino acids. Germline CDR1 and CDR2: MNHEY and SMNVEV (reference sequence).

The table lists this clonotype with many counts. V gene TRBV7-2 combines with J gene TRBJ2-1; either TRBD1 or TRBD2 may supply D (5 bases each). V was pared by 5 bases and J by 9 bases, with 14 bases between. Germline lookup yields CDR1 SGHTA and CDR2 FQGNSA. CDR3 size: 13 residues. In nucleotides, the CDR3 is TGTGCCAGCAGCCGGGGCAGGGTCACTGAGCAGTTCTTC. Translating it yields CASSRGRVTEQFF. Full variable domain (missing parts from reference TRBV7-2 and TRBJ2-1): GAGVSQSPSNKVTEKGKDVELRCDPISGHTALYWYRQSLGQGLEFLIYFQGNSAPDKSGLPSDRFSAERTGGSVSTLTIQRTQQEDSAVYLCASSRGRVTEQFFGPGTRLTVL.

This chain uses TRBV6-1 with TRBJ2-7; D gene unclear. CDR3 size: 15 residues. The V end was cut by 0 bases, the J end by 0 bases, with 9 bases between. Looked up from germline, CDR1 is MNHNS and CDR2 is SASEGT. As DNA, the CDR3 is TGTGCCAGCAGTGAAGCTTATAGTTACTCCTACGAGCAGTACTTC. It encodes CASSEAYSYSYEQYF.

This clonotype was recorded a few times. J is TRBJ2-7 and V is TRBV12-3 or TRBV12-4; 9 positions agree with TRBD2. Germline trimming cut 3 bases from V and 4 bases from J; bases unmatched to any gene: 10. The CDR3 is 16 amino acids. CDR3 in amino acids: CASSFGLWLAGYEQYF. CDR3 coding DNA: TGTGCCAGCAGTTTTGGATTGTGGCTAGCGGGATACGAGCAGTACTTC.

The chain joins TRBV19 to TRBJ2-3, with 7 bases that match TRBD1. Losses at the gene ends were 1 base for V and 4 bases for J; bases not matched to a gene: 5. CDR1 is LNHDA, CDR2 SQIVND, per germline (reference sequence). The CDR3 runs 15 residues. The CDR3 protein is CASSIGQGVADTQYF. The DNA for the CDR3 is TGTGCCAGTAGTATAGGACAGGGTGTGGCAGATACGCAGTATTTT. Full variable domain (missing parts from reference TRBV19 and TRBJ2-3): DGGITQSPKYLFRKEGQNVTLSCEQNLNHDAMYWYRQDPGQGLRLIYYSQIVNDFQKGDIAEGYSVSREKKESFPLTVTSAQKNPTAFYLCASSIGQGVADTQYFGPGTRLTVL.

This clonotype was observed a few times. This sequence joins TRBV15 and TRBJ2-1, with 12 bases matching TRBD2. Germline V gene lookup returns CDR1 LNHNV and CDR2 YYDKDF (reference sequence). Trimming removed 8 bases from V and 0 bases from J; junction bases left unmatched: 11. The CDR3 spans 18 residues. The CDR3 reads CATSLTTSGRSSYNEQFF. CDR3 coding DNA: TGTGCCACCTCGCTCACCACTAGCGGGAGGAGCTCCTACAATGAGCAGTTCTTC.

The J gene is TRBJ2-1, the V gene TRBV28; D perhaps matches TRBD1 (6 bases). Germline-derived CDR1 and CDR2 are MDHEN and SYDVKM. This CDR3 region has 16 residues. Trimming cost V 3 bases and J 6 bases, with 18 bases left between them. The CDR3 reads CASSLGRGPRANEQFF. The CDR3 nucleotides read TGTGCCAGCAGTTTGGGCAGGGGCCCCAGGGCCAATGAGCAGTTCTTC.

In its sample, this clonotype was seen a few times. The V and J genes are TRBV11-2 and TRBJ2-3; 11 nucleotides match TRBD2. The CDR3 sequence is 19 residues long. Germline trimming cut 1 base from V and 1 base from J; bases unmatched to any gene: 10. Per germline, CDR1 SGHAT and CDR2 FQNNGV. The CDR3 sequence is CASSLGSGGAAGGTDTQYF. The CDR3 region has the DNA TGTGCCAGCAGCTTAGGTAGCGGGGGGGCTGCGGGGGGCACAGATACGCAGTATTTT.

With respect to this clonotype: This may stem from a read error, because a much larger clone lies one nucleotide away. This chain uses TRBV27 with TRBJ1-1, with D unresolved. V shed 3 bases and J shed 5 bases, with 16 bases lying between them. CDR3 length: 15 amino acids. Germline V gives CDR1 MNHEY, CDR2 SMNVEV (reference sequence). CDR3 DNA: TGTGCCAGCAGTTTGAGAGTAGGCCCTGGGACTGAAGCTTTCTTT. The encoded protein is CASSLRVGPGTEAFF.

This rearrangement joins TRBV2 to TRBJ2-5; possible D gene TRBD1, 5 bases. Germline V lookup: CDR1 SNHLY, CDR2 FYNNEI. This CDR3 region has 14 residues. The ends were cut back, 1 base at V and 3 bases at J, with 9 bases in the middle. CDR3 sequence reads: CASSEVFREETQYF. DNA of the CDR3: TGTGCCAGCAGTGAAGTGTTCAGGGAAGAGACCCAGTACTTC.

At least ten counts were recorded for this clonotype. The rearrangement links TRBV11-1 to TRBJ1-1; D uncertain. Germline CDR1 reads SGHAT; CDR2 reads FQDESV (reference sequence). This CDR3 has 13 amino acids. V dropped 1 base and J dropped 3 bases, with 6 bases sitting between them. CDR3 sequence reads: CASSLVRYTEAFF. CDR3 coding DNA: TGTGCCAGCAGCTTAGTTCGGTACACTGAAGCTTTCTTT.

This clonotype has just a few counts. The J gene is TRBJ2-4, the V gene TRBV5-5; TRBD1 matches 7 bases. The CDR3 has 16 residues. With 5 bases clipped from V and 0 bases from J, the junction kept 8 bases outside the gene matches. Germline loops: CDR1 SGHKS, CDR2 YYEKEE (reference sequence). As DNA, the CDR3 is TGTGCCAGCAGGCTTGGGACAGAACTAGCCAAAAACATTCAGTACTTC. The encoded protein is CASRLGTELAKNIQYF.

In this sample, this clonotype turned up a few times. The chain combines TRBV2 with TRBJ2-2, with D possibly matching TRBD1 (5 bases). Germline-derived CDR1 and CDR2 are SNHLY and FYNNEI. This CDR3 region has 16 residues. V was shortened by 8 bases and J by 1 base, with 17 bases between the two germline ends. CDR3 nucleotides: TGTGCCAGCTCCCCTGTGGGGCCGAAGAACACCGGGGAGCTGTTTTTT. Encoded protein: CASSPVGPKNTGELFF.

This clonotype occurred a few times. The chain couples TRBV27 to TRBJ2-7, with a tentative D call TRBD2 (6 bases). Germline V CDR1 and CDR2: MNHEY, SMNVEV (reference sequence). CDR3 size: 15 residues. The V end was cut by 4 bases, the J end by 7 bases, with 20 bases between. As DNA, the CDR3 is TGTGCCAGCAGTTCACCCTGGGGCGGGGCGGAGGAGCAGTACTTC. It codes for CASSSPWGGAEEQYF.

This chain joins TRBV19 and TRBJ1-5; unclear D gene. The V gene lost 4 bases and the J gene lost 0 bases, with 10 bases spanning the gap. CDR1 and CDR2 from the germline V gene are LNHDA and SQIVND (reference sequence). The CDR3 covers 15 residues. The CDR3 spells CASSRNPYSNQPQHF. The CDR3 coding sequence is TGTGCCAGTAGTAGAAATCCGTATAGCAATCAGCCCCAGCATTTT.

On this clonotype itself: This sequence may be a read error, since a much larger clone differs from it by one base. The V and J genes are TRBV13 and TRBJ2-1; 8 nucleotides align to TRBD1. The germline CDR1 and CDR2 sequences are PRHDT and FYEKMQ (reference sequence). Germline trimming cut 2 bases from V and 7 bases from J; bases unmatched to any gene: 10. This CDR3 comprises 16 residues. CDR3 in amino acids: CASSLFRRTGRNEQFF. In nucleotides, the CDR3 is TGTGCCAGCAGCTTATTCCGGAGGACAGGGCGGAATGAGCAGTTCTTC.

The chain is built from TRBV12-3 or TRBV12-4 and TRBJ1-4; TRBD1 aligns across 8 bases. The CDR3 is made up of 15 amino acids. With V trimmed by 3 bases and J by 1 base, 1 base remained unmatched. The CDR3 DNA is TGTGCCAGCAGTTTGACAGGGGTAACTAATGAAAAACTGTTTTTT. It translates to CASSLTGVTNEKLFF.

Worth noting for this clonotype: Possible read error: a much larger clone is one base away. The conserved closing phenylalanine or tryptophan is absent in this CDR3, likely reflecting a read error. The chain carries TRBV12-3 or TRBV12-4 and TRBJ2-5; TRBD1 matches at 9 bases. The CDR3 is 14 amino acids. V lost 7 bases, J lost 6 bases, and 9 bases stayed unmatched. CDR3 coding DNA: TGTGCCAGCACCGGGACAGGGCGTACAAAGACCCAGTACTCC. This gives the protein CASTGTGRTKTQYS.

This clonotype was detected ten times or more. V gene TRBV11-2 combines with J gene TRBJ2-7; a possible D gene is TRBD1 (6 bases). CDR3 size: 17 residues. V dropped 2 bases and J dropped 2 bases, with 19 bases sitting between them. Per the germline V gene, CDR1 is SGHAT and CDR2 is FQNNGV. The CDR3 DNA reads as TGTGCCAGCAGCTTAATCGGAGCGTCACAGGGAACCTACGAGCAGTACTTC. Amino acid sequence: CASSLIGASQGTYEQYF.

This clonotype was counted ten times or more. The chain couples TRBV20-1 to TRBJ2-7; maybe TRBD2 (6 bases). Germline V gene data show CDR1 as DFQATT and CDR2 as SNEGSKA (reference sequence). Deletions cut 0 bases from V and 6 bases from J, with 12 bases between. The CDR3 loop spans 13 amino acids. The CDR3 nucleotides are TGCAGTGCTAGAGATGGGGGAGGAATCGAGCAGTACTTC. This gives the protein CSARDGGGIEQYF.